This TCR beta chain was identified in a study of Ad26.COV2.S vaccination and SARS-CoV-2 variants. Background on the study: Once, or twice with 56 days between doses, Ad26.COV2.S was given intramuscularly. Study-level points and caveats: Total T cell responses, in the TCR breadth and depth analyses, may have been underestimated.

The germline V gene has CDR1 LGHNA and CDR2 YSLEER. Trimming left V 1 base short and J 3 bases short, with 9 bases between. CDR3 length equals 14 residues. The assay was immunoSEQ multiplex PCR, and TCRdb's table has in-frame clones only and misses some. The sample yields around 250,000 clones, around 88% seen once. Treatment of the sample: 15 to 20 received Ad26.COV2.S at low or high dose, single or two shots; roughly five received placebo; per-sample allocation not given. Specimen acquisition occurred on day 63 following the initial vaccine or placebo injection. The donor's status was that of an adult aged 18-55 years in Boston. A note on this clone: The antigen is unknown.

This receptor was identified in a person aged 18-65 years who received the Ad26.COV2.S COVID-19 vaccine or a placebo. The chain couples TRBV4-3 to TRBJ2-5; D is perhaps TRBD1 or TRBD2 (6 bases each). Sequences were derived from peripheral blood, sampled in a trial of Ad26.COV2.S vaccine versus placebo. CDR3 in amino acids: CASSQAGAEETQYF. CDR3 coding DNA: TGCGCCAGCAGCCAAGCGGGGGCGGAAGAGACCCAGTACTTC.